This is a list of T cell receptor beta chains from one sample in a study of blood T cell repertoires in COVID-19. TCRdb keeps only in-frame clones here, not all; method: immunoSEQ multiplex PCR. Here the sample spans around 200,000 clones, approximately 83% being singletons. The sample consisted of peripheral blood. All receptors derive from a woman aged 40 to 50 with COVID-19, enrolled during active disease. CDR3s include the opening cysteine and the closing phenylalanine or tryptophan. The order of the fields is J gene, V gene, CDR3 length, CDR3 protein.

>TRBJ1-1|TRBV6-6|13
CASSYSRDRGAFF
>TRBJ1-2|TRBV15|15
CATSPQTGVNYGYTF
>TRBJ1-5|TRBV10-3|14
CAIRSTGDNQPQHF
>TRBJ2-5|TRBV18|16
CASSPSSGTGQETQYF
>TRBJ2-7|TRBV4-1|15
CASSQFRDSRYEQYF
>TRBJ2-2|TRBV7-9|14
CASSSRHYTGELFF
>TRBJ1-1|TRBV7-2|15
CASNRRGRWDTEAFF
>TRBJ2-1|TRBV5-4|16
CASSSGRRGISNEQFF
>TRBJ1-5|TRBV18|19
CASSLRTGGDLYSNQPQHF
>TRBJ2-2|TRBV18|17
CASSPEPGQGNTGELFF
>TRBJ1-2|TRBV5-1|14
CASSSAGGDYGYTF
>TRBJ2-2|TRBV11-3|15
CASSDSGRRTGELFF
>TRBJ2-6|TRBV19|16
CASSPSGGSGANVLTF
>TRBJ1-1|TRBV5-5|14
CASTAGARYTEAFF
>TRBJ1-1|TRBV9|15
CASSVGATSGTEAFF
>TRBJ2-1|TRBV5-6|16
CASSLPSGQGRNEQFF
>TRBJ1-2|TRBV5-4|14
CASSFEGVVYGYTF
>TRBJ1-2|TRBV27|14
CASSLLPGVDGYTF
>TRBJ2-3|TRBV7-6|16
CASSLGASGGTDTQYF
>TRBJ2-6|TRBV9|15
CASSRSISGANVLTF
>TRBJ2-2|TRBV7-7|15
CASSSVSGGPGELFF
>TRBJ1-3|TRBV6-5|12
CASRAGYNTIYF
>TRBJ1-2|TRBV2|15
CASSYQGTGDYGYTF
>TRBJ2-1|TRBV5-1|16
CASSLDGGRALREQFF
>TRBJ1-4|TRBV7-9|14
CASSPLEGGEKLFF
>TRBJ1-4|TRBV5-1|14
CASSLGTENEKLFF
>TRBJ2-1|TRBV5-1|14
CASSWTGDNNEQFF
>TRBJ2-7|TRBV28|12
CASCRTGYEQYF
>TRBJ1-1|TRBV27|16
CASSPGTGGLNTEAFF